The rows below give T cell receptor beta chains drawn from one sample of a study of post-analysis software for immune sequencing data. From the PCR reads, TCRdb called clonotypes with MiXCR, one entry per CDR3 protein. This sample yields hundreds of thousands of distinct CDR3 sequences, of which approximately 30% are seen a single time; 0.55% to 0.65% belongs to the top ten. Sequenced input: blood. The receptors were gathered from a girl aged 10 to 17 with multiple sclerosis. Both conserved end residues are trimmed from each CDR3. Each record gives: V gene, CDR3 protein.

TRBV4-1	ASSPQEGRTTEAF
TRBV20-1	SAPYSGANVLT
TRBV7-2	ASSLARVETQY
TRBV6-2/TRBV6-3	ASSHRLASYEQY
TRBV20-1	SAENRVWTDTQY
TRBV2	ASSAETHNEQF
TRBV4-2	ASSQGGGTDAQY
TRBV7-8	ASSLPGTEFEQF
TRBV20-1	SARPLLGAYEQY
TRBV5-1	ASSLTEGLPGDTQY
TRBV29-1	SVERGTGGYT
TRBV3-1	ASSQGLVAGLLETQY
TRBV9	ASSPRVAGVHEQF
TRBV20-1	SAKLDRVWNTEAF
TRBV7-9	ASSLALLSGAGRNYGYT
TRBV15	ATGWGQGTSPLH
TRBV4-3	ASSQDQRESDTQY
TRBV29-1	SVGDRGANYGYT
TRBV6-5	ASPRTDYGYT
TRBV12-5	ASGLPHGRSYEQY
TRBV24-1	ATSDQSLHGSSYNEQF
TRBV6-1	ASGRKGGGSGADTQY
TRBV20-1	SAKQGIYEQY
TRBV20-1	SATGLAGDNEQF
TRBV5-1	ASSLGGQGTQPQH
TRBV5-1	ASSMSGGAGYGYT
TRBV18	ASSPGDPPNNEQF
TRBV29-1	SVEGTGYDHGYT
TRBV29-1	SVAPSTDTQY
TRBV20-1	SVPGWDAKQY
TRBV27	ASSRRDRAYNEQF
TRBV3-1	ASSQVAPGTGTRDTQY
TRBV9	ASSVAGGENEQF
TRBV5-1	ASSLSGGNSAGYT
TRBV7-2	ASSLARSGPHSEQF
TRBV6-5	ASSYTGTGASSGANVLT
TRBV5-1	ASSQGQGGHNEQF
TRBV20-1	SARDLFGDTEAF
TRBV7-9	ASSPQTGGGETQY
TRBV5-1	ASSIGQLLAKNIQY
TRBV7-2	ASSPAPGTGQHEQY
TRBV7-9	ASSSRQGLNKNIQY
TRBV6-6	ASRVGTGGTYEQY
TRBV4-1	ASSTGGRQPQH
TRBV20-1	SARAGAKNIQY
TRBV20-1	SAPPRGTNEQF
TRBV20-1	SARDSGVSYNEQF
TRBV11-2	ASSPGTGGEETQY
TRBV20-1	SASHPGLAGVTDTQY
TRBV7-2	ANSFLVDQPQH
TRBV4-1	ASSQERDYYEQY
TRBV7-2	ASSTGLAGTYEQY
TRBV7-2	ASSLGPSGAQETQY
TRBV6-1	ASSEPTPGQGGNEQY
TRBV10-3	AIFGGSNTEAF